The 16 T cell receptor beta chains below were found in one sample sequenced in a study of blood T cell repertoires in COVID-19. Clones were sequenced by immunoSEQ multiplex PCR, and TCRdb holds only the in-frame ones, with some missing. Among some 300,000 clones listed, approximately 80% were seen once. Source material: peripheral blood. These receptors originate from a woman aged 45-60 years with active or convalescent COVID-19.

This clone was seen a handful of times. The chain carries TRBV28 and TRBJ1-5; D gene ambiguous. V lost 4 bases and J lost 4, with 14 bases in between. The germline V gene encodes CDR1 MDHEN and CDR2 SYDVKM. The length of the CDR3 is 15 residues. CDR3 loop: CASSSDTLGNQPQHF. CDR3 nucleotide sequence: TGTGCCAGCAGTTCCGACACCCTTGGGAATCAGCCCCAGCATTTT.

The gene calls are TRBV11-2 and TRBJ2-1, with TRBD2 identical over 13 bases. The CDR3 sequence is 13 residues long. V lost 8 bases to trimming and J lost 9 bases; unmatched junction nucleotides: 4. CDR1 and CDR2 (germline): SGHAT, FQNNGV. The CDR3 DNA is TGTGCCAGCGGACTAGCGGGAGTTCTTGAGCAGTTCTTC. Translating it yields CASGLAGVLEQFF.

The chain combines TRBV19 with TRBJ1-2; 7 positions agree with TRBD1. The length of the CDR3 is 17 residues. Germline V gene data show CDR1 as LNHDA and CDR2 as SQIVND (reference sequence). The V segment lost 0 bases and the J segment 6 bases; nucleotides outside the gene matches: 13. DNA for the CDR3: TGTGCCAGTAGTATAGATCGAGTAGGGGGCGCAAAGGATGGCTACACCTTC. Translated: CASSIDRVGGAKDGYTF. Full variable domain (remainder filled in from reference TRBV19 and TRBJ1-2): DGGITQSPKYLFRKEGQNVTLSCEQNLNHDAMYWYRQDPGQGLRLIYYSQIVNDFQKGDIAEGYSVSREKKESFPLTVTSAQKNPTAFYLCASSIDRVGGAKDGYTFGSGTRLTVV.

This clone appeared a few times. The chain couples TRBV28 to TRBJ1-5; D perhaps matches TRBD1 (6 bases). The V and J ends lost 4 bases and 0 bases respectively, with 13 bases between them. Germline V gives CDR1 MDHEN, CDR2 SYDVKM. The CDR3 is made up of 16 amino acids. The CDR3 nucleotides are TGTGCCAGCAGTTCCGGACAGAAAATTAGCAATCAGCCCCAGCATTTT. Its translation is CASSSGQKISNQPQHF.

CDR3 in amino acids: CASSLSWDRVDAEAFF. Written as DNA, the CDR3 is TGTGCCAGCAGTTTATCTTGGGACAGGGTCGATGCTGAAGCTTTCTTT. The chain carries TRBV27 and TRBJ1-1; TRBD1 agrees at 9 bases. J lost 6 bases, V lost 0 bases, and 8 bases had no gene match. The germline CDR1 and CDR2 sequences are MNHEY and SMNVEV (reference sequence). The CDR3 extends over 16 amino acids.

The chain carries TRBV6-5 and TRBJ2-5, with TRBD1 identical over 7 bases. The CDR3 runs to 15 residues. Germline assignment: CDR1 MNHEY and CDR2 SVGAGI. Unmatched junction bases numbered 13, after V lost 8 bases and J lost 4 bases. In DNA form, the CDR3 reads TGTGCCAGCCGCGGACAGGATAAAAGGGGAGAGACCCAGTACTTC. This sequence encodes CASRGQDKRGETQYF.

This clone came up a few times. The CDR3 DNA reads TGCGCCAGCAGCACTCTACAGGATGGCGAGCAGTACTTC. Translating gives CASSTLQDGEQYF. This chain links TRBV4-1 with TRBJ2-7; a weak D match, TRBD1 (5 bases). CDR1 is MGHRA, CDR2 YSYEKL, per germline. V was shortened by 5 bases and J by 6 bases, with 14 bases between the two germline ends. The length of the CDR3 is 13 residues.

The gene calls are TRBV19 and TRBJ2-7; D not certain. CDR1 and CDR2 (germline): LNHDA, SQIVND (reference sequence). The CDR3 loop spans 15 amino acids. V dropped 0 bases and J dropped 3 bases, with 12 bases sitting between them. The CDR3 protein is CASSIEGDYNYEQYF. CDR3 nucleotides: TGTGCCAGTAGTATAGAAGGAGATTATAACTACGAGCAGTACTTC.

This chain links TRBV5-1 with TRBJ2-1, with TRBD1 identical over 10 bases. Germline V gene lookup returns CDR1 SGHRS and CDR2 YFSETQ. V gave up 3 bases and J gave up 4 bases; unmatched junction bases: 10. This CDR3 comprises 17 residues. The DNA for the CDR3 is TGCGCCAGCAGCTACGTCGACAGGGGGCTCTTGTACAATGAGCAGTTCTTC. Protein: CASSYVDRGLLYNEQFF. Together with reference TRBV5-1 and TRBJ2-1, the CDR3 gives the full variable domain: KAGVTQTPRYLIKTRGQQVTLSCSPISGHRSVSWYQQTPGQGLQFLFEYFSETQRNKGNFPGRFSGRQFSNSRSEMNVSTLELGDSALYLCASSYVDRGLLYNEQFFGPGTRLTVL.

The V and J genes are TRBV5-6 and TRBJ2-7; 16 bases map to TRBD2. Trimming removed 4 bases from V and 7 bases from J; junction bases left unmatched: 5. The CDR3 sequence is 15 residues long. Per the germline V gene, CDR1 is SGHDT and CDR2 is YYEEEE. The CDR3 here is CASSEGTSGRAEQYF. The DNA for the CDR3 is TGTGCCAGCAGCGAAGGGACTAGCGGGAGGGCAGAGCAGTACTTC.

The chain couples TRBV5-6 to TRBJ1-4, with 7 bases aligning to TRBD1. The CDR3 consists of 15 residues. V trimming: 4 bases; J trimming: 10 bases; junction bases outside the gene matches: 13. The germline CDR1 and CDR2 sequences are SGHDT and YYEEEE. CDR3 residues: CASSTQGESSGKLFF. The CDR3 DNA follows: TGTGCCAGCAGCACCCAGGGGGAATCAAGTGGAAAACTGTTTTTT. The full variable domain, completed using reference TRBV5-6 and TRBJ1-4, is DAGVTQSPTHLIKTRGQQVTLRCSPKSGHDTVSWYQQALGQGPQFIFQYYEEEERQRGNFPDRFSGHQFPNYSSELNVNALLLGDSALYLCASSTQGESSGKLFFGSGTQLSVL.

This chain connects TRBV25-1 to TRBJ1-1; D perhaps matches TRBD1 (5 bases). Trimming took off 2 bases at V and 4 bases at J, with 11 bases between the two ends. CDR1 MGHDK and CDR2 SYGVNS come from the germline V gene. CDR3 length: 14 residues. The CDR3 reads CASSEQGRSTEAFF. The CDR3 DNA sequence: TGTGCCAGCAGTGAACAGGGAAGGAGCACTGAAGCTTTCTTT.

This chain uses TRBV5-3 with TRBJ2-3; 13 bases are a match to TRBD2. TRBV5-3 counts as an open reading frame of uncertain function. The V gene end was trimmed by 4 bases and the J gene end by 4 bases; junction bases not matched to a gene: 3. This CDR3 is built from 15 residues. The chain's CDR3 is CARSPGLAGADTQYF. The CDR3 DNA reads as TGTGCCAGAAGCCCAGGACTAGCGGGAGCAGATACGCAGTATTTT.

V is TRBV7-9 and J is TRBJ1-1; D not certain. V was shortened by 6 bases and J by 1 base, with 9 bases between the two germline ends. This CDR3 has 13 amino acids. The V gene's germline CDR1 is SEHNR and CDR2 FQNEAQ (reference sequence). CDR3 region: CASSGLGNTEAFF. For the CDR3, the DNA is TGTGCCAGCAGTGGGCTGGGGAACACTGAAGCTTTCTTT.

The chain employs TRBV27 and TRBJ2-1; 11 bases match TRBD2. Trimming removed 5 bases from V and 0 bases from J; junction bases left unmatched: 3. The germline V gene encodes CDR1 MNHEY and CDR2 SMNVEV (reference sequence). This CDR3 is built from 16 residues. CDR3 amino acids: CASSALAGVSYNEQFF. CDR3 in DNA: TGTGCCAGCAGTGCACTAGCGGGAGTCTCCTACAATGAGCAGTTCTTC.

The chain carries TRBV2 and TRBJ1-4; weak D call: TRBD1 (6 bases). Germline CDR1 SNHLY, CDR2 FYNNEI. This CDR3 has 15 amino acids. V lost 5 bases to trimming and J lost 8 bases, with 18 bases between them. As DNA, the CDR3 is TGTGCCAGCAGTACCGAAGGGGGGGCGCGAGAAAAACTGTTTTTT. Translation: CASSTEGGAREKLFF.